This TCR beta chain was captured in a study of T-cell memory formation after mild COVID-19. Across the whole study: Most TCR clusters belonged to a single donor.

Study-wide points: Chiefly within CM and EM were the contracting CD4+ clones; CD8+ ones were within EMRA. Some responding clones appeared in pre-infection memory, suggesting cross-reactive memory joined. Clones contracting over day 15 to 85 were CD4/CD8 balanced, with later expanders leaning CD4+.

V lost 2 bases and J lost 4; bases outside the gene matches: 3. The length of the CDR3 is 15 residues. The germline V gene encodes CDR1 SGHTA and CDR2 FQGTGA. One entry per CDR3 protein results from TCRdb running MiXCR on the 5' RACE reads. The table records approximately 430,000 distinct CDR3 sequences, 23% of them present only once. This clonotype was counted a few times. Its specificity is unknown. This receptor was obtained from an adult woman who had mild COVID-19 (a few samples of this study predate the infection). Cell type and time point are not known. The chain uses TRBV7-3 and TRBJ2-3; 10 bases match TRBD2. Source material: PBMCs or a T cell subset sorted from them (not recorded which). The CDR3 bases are TGTGCCAGCAGCTTACTAGCGGGAGTTTCAGATACGCAGTATTTT. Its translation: CASSLLAGVSDTQYF.